The sequence of this T cell receptor beta chain was determined in a study of blood T cell repertoires in COVID-19. Trimming pared 4 bases from V and 4 bases from J, leaving 17 bases between. Germline lookup yields CDR1 LNHDA and CDR2 SQIVND (reference sequence). This CDR3 spans 16 amino acids. Repertoires were generated with immunoSEQ multiplex PCR, while TCRdb's copy carries only in-frame clones and drops some. The table shows around 20,000 clones, with around nine tenths occurring only once. This sequence originates from a human donor in a cohort sampled during active COVID-19. Sequencing used peripheral blood. This chain links TRBV19 with TRBJ1-5, with D unclear. CDR3 sequence reads: CASSTVQTSGNQPQHF. The DNA of the CDR3 is TGTGCCAGTAGTACCGTCCAGACCTCGGGTAATCAGCCCCAGCATTTT.